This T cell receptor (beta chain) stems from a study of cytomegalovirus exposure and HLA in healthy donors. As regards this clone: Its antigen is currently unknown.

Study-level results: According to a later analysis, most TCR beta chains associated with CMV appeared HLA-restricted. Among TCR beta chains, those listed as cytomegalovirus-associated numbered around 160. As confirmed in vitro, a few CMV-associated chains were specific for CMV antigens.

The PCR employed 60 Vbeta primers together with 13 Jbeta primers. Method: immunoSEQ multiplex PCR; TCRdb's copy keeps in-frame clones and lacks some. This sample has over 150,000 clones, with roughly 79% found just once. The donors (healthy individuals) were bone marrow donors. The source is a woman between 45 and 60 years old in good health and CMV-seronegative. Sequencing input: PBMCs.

CDR3 sequence: CASRDTSNYGYTF. The DNA for the CDR3 is TGTGCCAGCAGGGACACCTCTAACTATGGCTACACCTTC. V is TRBV6-1 and J is TRBJ1-2; TRBD1 might be the D (5 bases). Germline CDR1 and CDR2: MNHNS and SASEGT. This CDR3 is built from 13 residues. V lost 6 bases to trimming and J lost 0 bases, with 8 bases between them.